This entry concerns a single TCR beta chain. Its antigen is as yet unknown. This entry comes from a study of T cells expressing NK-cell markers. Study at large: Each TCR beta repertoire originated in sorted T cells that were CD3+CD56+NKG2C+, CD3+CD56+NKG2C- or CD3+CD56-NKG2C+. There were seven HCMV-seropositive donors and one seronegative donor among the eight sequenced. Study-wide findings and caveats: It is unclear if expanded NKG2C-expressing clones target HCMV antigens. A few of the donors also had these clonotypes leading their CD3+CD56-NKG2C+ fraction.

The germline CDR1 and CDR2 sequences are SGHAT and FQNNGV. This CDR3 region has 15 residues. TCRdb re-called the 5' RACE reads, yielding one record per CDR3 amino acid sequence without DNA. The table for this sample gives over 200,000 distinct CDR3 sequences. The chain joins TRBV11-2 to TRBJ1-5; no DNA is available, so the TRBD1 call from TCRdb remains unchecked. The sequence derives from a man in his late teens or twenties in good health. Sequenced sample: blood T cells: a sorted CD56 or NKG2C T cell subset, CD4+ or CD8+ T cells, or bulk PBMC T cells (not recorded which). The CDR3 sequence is CASSLSQGAFQPQHF. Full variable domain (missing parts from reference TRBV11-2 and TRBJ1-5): EAGVAQSPRYKIIEKRQSVAFWCNPISGHATLYWYQQILGQGPKLLIQFQNNGVVDDSQLPKDRFSAERLKGVDSTLKIQPAKLEDSAVYLCASSLSQGAFQPQHFGDGTRLSIL.